These T cell receptor beta chains were read from a single sample in a study of blood T cell repertoires in COVID-19. Repertoires were generated with immunoSEQ multiplex PCR, while TCRdb's copy carries only in-frame clones and drops some. The sample yields 390,000 or so clones, 75% to 90% seen once. The sequencing input was PBMCs or T cells enriched from blood (not recorded which). The receptor set was obtained from a man aged 18 to 30 who had recovered from COVID-19. CDR3s include the opening cysteine and the closing phenylalanine or tryptophan. Each record gives: J gene, V gene, D gene, clone size, CDR3 DNA, CDR3 protein. The D gene is left open where the match is weak. The listing skips clone size in some rows; elsewhere it reads once, few, many or a size class.

J: TRBJ2-1
V: TRBV5-4
D: NA
size: NA
DNA: TGTGCCAGCAGCCTTCATACTAATGAGCAGTTCTTC
CDR3: CASSLHTNEQFF

J: TRBJ1-5
V: TRBV5-1
D: NA
size: NA
DNA: TGCGCCAGCAGCTTGGGGGGCCAAGGGGGTCAGCCCCAGCATTTT
CDR3: CASSLGGQGGQPQHF

J: TRBJ1-2
V: TRBV24-1
D: NA
size: NA
DNA: TGTGCCACCAGTGAAAGGGGGTATGGCTACACCTTC
CDR3: CATSERGYGYTF

J: TRBJ2-3
V: TRBV5-4
D: TRBD2
size: NA
DNA: TGTGCCAGCAGCTTGGCTAGCGGGAGCCTCGATACGCAGTATTTT
CDR3: CASSLASGSLDTQYF

J: TRBJ1-4
V: TRBV6-1
D: NA
size: NA
DNA: TGTGCCAGCAGTGAAGCGCTTAAGGGGGAAAGGATAAAACTGTTTTTT
CDR3: CASSEALKGERIKLFF

J: TRBJ2-4
V: TRBV5-4
D: TRBD1
size: NA
DNA: TGTGCCAGCAGCTTGTCTGGGACAGGGCTAAAAATTCAGTACTTC
CDR3: CASSLSGTGLKIQYF

J: TRBJ1-1
V: TRBV7-9
D: NA
size: NA
DNA: TGTGCCAGCAGCTTAGCTGGGGAGTCCAAAGCTTTCTTT
CDR3: CASSLAGESKAFF

J: TRBJ1-6
V: TRBV5-4
D: NA
size: NA
DNA: TGTGCCAGCAGCTCGCTGGGGGGATTAATTGATTCACCCCTCCACTTT
CDR3: CASSSLGGLIDSPLHF

J: TRBJ1-2
V: TRBV7-9
D: TRBD1
size: many
DNA: TGTGCCAGCAGCCCCACAGGGGGCGTTGGTGGCTACACCTTC
CDR3: CASSPTGGVGGYTF

J: TRBJ1-1
V: TRBV7-3
D: NA
size: NA
DNA: TGTGCCAGCAGCTTAAGTTCCGTCACAGAAGCTTTCTTT
CDR3: CASSLSSVTEAFF

J: TRBJ2-2
V: TRBV6-5
D: NA
size: NA
DNA: TGTGCCAGCAACGAGGGGGCCGGGGAGCTGTTTTTT
CDR3: CASNEGAGELFF

J: TRBJ2-1
V: TRBV7-9
D: NA
size: once
DNA: TGTGCCAGCAGCTTAGATGCAGGAATGAACAATGAGCAGTTCTTC
CDR3: CASSLDAGMNNEQFF

J: TRBJ2-7
V: TRBV7-8
D: TRBD1
size: NA
DNA: TGTGCCAGCAGCACAAGGGACAGATACTACGAGCAGTACTTC
CDR3: CASSTRDRYYEQYF

J: TRBJ2-5
V: TRBV5-1
D: NA
size: NA
DNA: TGCGCCAGCAGCTTGGGATTCGGGACAAGGGAGACCCAGTACTTC
CDR3: CASSLGFGTRETQYF

J: TRBJ2-2
V: TRBV19
D: NA
size: NA
DNA: TGTGCAGTACGAGGCATTTCCACCGGGGAGCTGTTTTTT
CDR3: CAVRGISTGELFF

J: TRBJ1-1
V: TRBV11-2
D: TRBD1
size: NA
DNA: TGTGCCAGCAGCCAAAATACAGGGGGTCGGGAGATGGCTTTCTTT
CDR3: CASSQNTGGREMAFF

J: TRBJ1-1
V: TRBV7-9
D: TRBD1
size: NA
DNA: TGTGCCAGCAGCTTAGCGCTGGCAGGGGGCACTGAAGCTTTCTTT
CDR3: CASSLALAGGTEAFF

J: TRBJ2-2
V: TRBV7-6
D: NA
size: once
DNA: TGTGCCAGCACTCACCGGGAGTTTAACACCGGGGAGCTGTTTTTT
CDR3: CASTHREFNTGELFF

J: TRBJ1-1
V: TRBV7-9
D: NA
size: NA
DNA: TGTGCCAGCAGCCCGGTCGGGAAGAACACTGAAGCTTTCTTT
CDR3: CASSPVGKNTEAFF

J: TRBJ1-5
V: TRBV10-3
D: NA
size: NA
DNA: TGTGCCATCAGTGCCGGTGAACAGCCCCAGCATTTT
CDR3: CAISAGEQPQHF

J: TRBJ2-5
V: TRBV5-1
D: NA
size: once
DNA: TGCGCCAGCAGCTTGGGGGGGCCAGTTGGAGAGACCCAGTACTTC
CDR3: CASSLGGPVGETQYF

J: TRBJ2-7
V: TRBV7-2
D: NA
size: NA
DNA: TGTGCCAGCAGCTGGGGGCTCAACTACGAGCAGTACTTC
CDR3: CASSWGLNYEQYF

J: TRBJ2-2
V: TRBV7-9
D: NA
size: NA
DNA: TGTGCCAGCACCCCTGTTAGCGCCGGGGAGCTGTTTTTT
CDR3: CASTPVSAGELFF

J: TRBJ1-3
V: TRBV19
D: TRBD1
size: NA
DNA: TGTGCCAGTAGTCGACTACCGGGACAGGGGGAGGAAACCATATATTTT
CDR3: CASSRLPGQGEETIYF

J: TRBJ2-1
V: TRBV11-2
D: NA
size: NA
DNA: TGTGCCAGCAGCAAAACTGTGGGGCTTCCGACTAGGAATGAGCAGTTCTTC
CDR3: CASSKTVGLPTRNEQFF

J: TRBJ1-1
V: TRBV14
D: TRBD1
size: NA
DNA: TGTGCCAGCAGCCATCGAAACGACAGGGTTAACACTGAAGCTTTCTTT
CDR3: CASSHRNDRVNTEAFF

J: TRBJ2-5
V: TRBV6-5
D: TRBD1
size: NA
DNA: TGTGCCAGCAGAACAGGGGTATGGGAGACCCAGTACTTC
CDR3: CASRTGVWETQYF

J: TRBJ2-5
V: TRBV9
D: TRBD2
size: NA
DNA: TGTGCCAGCAGCGCAATGGGGGAGGGGGAGACCCAGTACTTC
CDR3: CASSAMGEGETQYF

J: TRBJ2-3
V: TRBV27
D: NA
size: NA
DNA: TGTGCCAGCACCGATCCCAGGGTGACAGATACGCAGTATTTT
CDR3: CASTDPRVTDTQYF

J: TRBJ1-2
V: TRBV5-1
D: NA
size: NA
DNA: TGCGCCAGCAGCTTGGAAGGGGGTGGCTACACCTTC
CDR3: CASSLEGGGYTF

J: TRBJ2-5
V: TRBV2
D: TRBD2
size: NA
DNA: TGTGCCAGCACAGGCGGGGGGCGACGGGAGACCCAGTACTTC
CDR3: CASTGGGRRETQYF

J: TRBJ2-7
V: TRBV4-2
D: TRBD2
size: NA
DNA: TGTGCCAGCAGCCAAGAAGTACTAGCGGGAGCCGAGCAGTACTTC
CDR3: CASSQEVLAGAEQYF

J: TRBJ1-5
V: TRBV29-1
D: TRBD1
size: once
DNA: TGCAGCGCTGGGGACAGGGGGAATCAGCCCCAGCATTTT
CDR3: CSAGDRGNQPQHF

J: TRBJ2-1
V: TRBV7-9
D: NA
size: NA
DNA: TGTGCCAGCAGCTTACTAGGTACCGATGAGCAGTTCTTC
CDR3: CASSLLGTDEQFF

J: TRBJ1-1
V: TRBV9
D: NA
size: NA
DNA: TGTGCCAGCAGCGTAGTCCAGACTTTGAACACTGAAGCTTTCTTT
CDR3: CASSVVQTLNTEAFF

J: TRBJ1-5
V: TRBV2
D: NA
size: NA
DNA: TGTGCCAGCAGTGGGGAGACAGGAGAGAATCAGCCCCAGCATTTT
CDR3: CASSGETGENQPQHF

J: TRBJ1-1
V: TRBV7-3
D: NA
size: NA
DNA: TGTGCCAGCAGCTTAACGACCCTAACAGGAGAAGCTTTCTTT
CDR3: CASSLTTLTGEAFF

J: TRBJ1-1
V: TRBV6-5
D: NA
size: NA
DNA: TGTGCCAGCAGTTACGCCAGTAAGAACACTGAAGCTTTCTTT
CDR3: CASSYASKNTEAFF

J: TRBJ1-6
V: TRBV12-3/TRBV12-4
D: NA
size: NA
DNA: TGTGCCAGCAGTTTTACGGGTTCACCCCTCCACTTT
CDR3: CASSFTGSPLHF

J: TRBJ1-5
V: TRBV7-2
D: NA
size: NA
DNA: TGTGCCAGCAGCTTGACGGGGAACCAGCCCCAGCATTTT
CDR3: CASSLTGNQPQHF

J: TRBJ1-2
V: TRBV9
D: TRBD1
size: NA
DNA: TGTGCCAGCAGTAGTACAGGGGAGGACTATGGCTACACCTTC
CDR3: CASSSTGEDYGYTF

J: TRBJ2-7
V: TRBV3-1/TRBV3-2
D: NA
size: once
DNA: TGTGCCAGCAGCCAAGAACTGGTCCTCTCCTACGAGCAGTACTTC
CDR3: CASSQELVLSYEQYF

J: TRBJ2-7
V: TRBV10-1
D: TRBD1
size: NA
DNA: TGCGCCAGGAAGAAATTCCTGAGACAGGGAATATACGAGCAGTACTTC
CDR3: CARKKFLRQGIYEQYF

J: TRBJ2-3
V: TRBV5-1
D: TRBD2
size: NA
DNA: TGCGCCAGCAGCTTGGCCGGCCTAGCGGGGACAGATACGCAGTATTTT
CDR3: CASSLAGLAGTDTQYF

J: TRBJ2-1
V: TRBV27
D: TRBD1
size: few
DNA: TGTGCCAGCAGAATCCGGGACAGGACCTACAATGAGCAGTTCTTC
CDR3: CASRIRDRTYNEQFF

J: TRBJ1-6
V: TRBV5-4
D: NA
size: NA
DNA: TGTGCCAGCAGGCTAGCGCAGGGCGAATCACCCCTCCACTTT
CDR3: CASRLAQGESPLHF

J: TRBJ2-1
V: TRBV10-3
D: TRBD2
size: NA
DNA: TGTGCCATCAGTGAGTCGAGTAGCGGGAGGTACAATGAGCAGTTCTTC
CDR3: CAISESSSGRYNEQFF

J: TRBJ2-4
V: TRBV7-6
D: NA
size: NA
DNA: TGTGCCAGCAGCTTAGAAAGGGGAAACATTCAGTACTTC
CDR3: CASSLERGNIQYF

J: TRBJ1-3
V: TRBV7-3
D: TRBD1
size: once
DNA: TGTGCCAGCAGCTTACTCGGACAGGGCTCTGGAAACACCATATATTTT
CDR3: CASSLLGQGSGNTIYF

J: TRBJ1-2
V: TRBV27
D: TRBD1
size: once
DNA: TGTGCCAGCAAAAACAGGGGAACTAACTATGGCTACACCTTC
CDR3: CASKNRGTNYGYTF

J: TRBJ2-2
V: TRBV5-1
D: TRBD1
size: few
DNA: TGCGCCAGCAGCCGGGACAGGGCCCTTTCGAACACCGGGGAGCTGTTTTTT
CDR3: CASSRDRALSNTGELFF

J: TRBJ1-2
V: TRBV5-1
D: NA
size: NA
DNA: TGCGCCAGCAGCTTGGCAGGAACCAACTATGGCTACACCTTC
CDR3: CASSLAGTNYGYTF

J: TRBJ2-1
V: TRBV6-4
D: NA
size: NA
DNA: TGTGCCAGCAGTGACACTCAGGGCCCACCCTACAATGAGCAGTTCTTC
CDR3: CASSDTQGPPYNEQFF

J: TRBJ2-5
V: TRBV27
D: TRBD2
size: NA
DNA: TGTGCCAGCAGTCGGTTAGCGGGAAGGAAAGAAGAGACCCAGTACTTC
CDR3: CASSRLAGRKEETQYF

J: TRBJ1-1
V: TRBV9
D: NA
size: NA
DNA: TGTGCCAGCAGCCTTGACAGGAACACTGAAGCTTTCTTT
CDR3: CASSLDRNTEAFF

J: TRBJ1-5
V: TRBV30
D: NA
size: NA
DNA: TGTGCCTGGAGTTTGGAGGGAGGCAATCAGCCCCAGCATTTT
CDR3: CAWSLEGGNQPQHF

J: TRBJ2-7
V: TRBV13
D: TRBD2
size: NA
DNA: TGTGCCAGCAGCTTTAGCGGGAGGAGTTACGAGCAGTACTTC
CDR3: CASSFSGRSYEQYF

J: TRBJ1-1
V: TRBV28
D: NA
size: NA
DNA: TGTGCCAGCAGTTTATTGGCAGGGCGGAACACTGAAGCTTTCTTT
CDR3: CASSLLAGRNTEAFF

J: TRBJ2-3
V: TRBV4-3
D: TRBD2
size: once
DNA: TGCGCCAGCAGCCTACGGACTAGCGGAACCACAGATACGCAGTATTTT
CDR3: CASSLRTSGTTDTQYF